This T cell receptor (beta chain) was found in a study of cytomegalovirus exposure and HLA in healthy donors (dated by TCRdb to 2016 to 2017). Turning to the overall study: According to an earlier analysis of several hundred of the donors, 150 million to 200 million T cells yielded 117 million unique TCR beta sequences and approximately 300 Gb of sequence data. An early release covering about 600 HLA-typed donors comprised approximately 300 gigabases of sequencing data and tens of millions of unique TCR sequences. Of the 300 to 400 genotyped donors, approximately 80% fell in the genetic ancestry cluster associated with self-reported Caucasian donors. The study aimed to test whether cataloging public T cell receptors could reveal signatures of past pathogen exposure. The T cell repertoires of 666 subjects were profiled by immunosequencing and related to cytomegalovirus serostatus. In addition to the first cohort of 666 subjects, a separate validation cohort of 120 different subjects was used. High-throughput TCR immunosequencing, statistical association of individual TCRs with disease status, and machine learning were combined to predict cytomegalovirus infection status. A later analysis re-analyzed previously published TCR beta repertoires from several hundred donors and added high-resolution HLA genotyping to study TCR occurrence patterns. Rather than drawing on any new phenotypic data, the later analysis identified candidate immune exposures from TCR beta sequences and the way those sequences occurred across donors. An earlier analysis of around 640 of the donors used high-throughput TCR beta sequencing to judge whether each TCR beta V gene segment behaved as functional or pseudogenic. Donor age, sex, ethnicity and CMV serostatus were compiled alongside the repertoire data. Genome-wide SNP genotypes for about 60% of the 666 donors were used in a later genetic analysis, which treated that subset as a discovery cohort. Every discovery cohort repertoire had been produced on one sequencing platform. Class I and class II HLA loci were covered by the typing at four-digit resolution. The number of donors typed differed by locus, with roughly 620-630 for A, B, C, DRB1 and DQB1, more than 500 for DQA1, 600 to 610 for DPA1, and some 440 for DPB1. Roughly five DR-DQ haplotypes were treated as single units for association and clustering because of strong linkage in the cohort. Among some 400 genotyped donors of the cohort, an average of 235,054 unique TCR beta nucleotide sequences were sequenced per donor, approximately 20% of them non-productive.

The library was made by the immunoSEQ multiplex PCR assay. For the multiplex PCR, a mixture combining 60 forward primers for TCR Vbeta segments and 13 reverse primers for TCR Jbeta segments was used. A multiplex PCR assay on genomic DNA amplified the CDR3 region of rearranged TCR beta genes. The amplified TCR beta libraries were sequenced on the Illumina HiSeq System as 87-base-pair reads. The authors processed their data as follows. A later analysis tallied around 87 million unique TCR beta chains across the 660 or so repertoires, and around 10 million of those chains were shared by two or more donors. Raw reads were error-corrected and collapsed into unique sequences with a nearest-neighbor algorithm that merged closely related sequences to remove PCR and sequencing errors. Alignment of CDR3 sequences to IMGT reference sequences was used to assign V, D and J gene segments. Each retained sequence needed at least a six-nucleotide match to both a V gene segment and a J gene segment. Rearrangements were classified as productive when the CDR3 lacked stop codons and remained in frame with V and J, and all other rearrangements were classified as non-productive. Following IMGT convention, CDR3 was defined as the stretch from the second conserved V-encoded cysteine to the conserved J-encoded phenylalanine. In an earlier analysis of 500 to 650 of the donors, sequences lacking an unambiguous match to a single V gene segment were excluded. In an earlier analysis of 450 to 700 of the donors, V segments were called functional above 56.7% productive rearrangements and were called segregating when the between-donor standard deviation exceeded 5%. A statistical classification framework was developed to diagnose cytomegalovirus status using the catalog of TCR beta chain sequences. V and J gene assignment, in a later analysis, came from comparing TCR nucleotide sequences with IMGT/GENE-DB human TR gene sequences. The TCRdist pipeline was used in a later analysis to assign CDR3 sequences and most-parsimonious VDJ recombination scenarios. In a later analysis, each TCR beta chain was defined by its CDR3 amino acid sequence together with its V-gene family, and reads lacking a unique V-gene family were excluded. A later analysis removed several hundred highly shared, low-generation-probability nucleotide sequences to deal with suspected cross-contamination and a sequencing artifact. A later analysis calculated a clonal expansion index for each public chain from normalized within-repertoire ranks of inferred template counts. In a later analysis, generation probabilities were computed using a VDJ recombination model fitted to out-of-frame rearrangements, and the results were checked against IGoR. Hypergeometric tests were used in a later analysis to score TCR-TCR, TCR-HLA and TCR-CMV co-occurrence, with a repertoire-size bias correction applied to the TCR pairs. In a later analysis, false discovery rates were estimated by permuting HLA or CMV assignments 20 times. In a later analysis, co-occurring TCRs were grouped using DBSCAN, and TCRdist sequence similarity was added for clustering within HLA-allele-positive subsets. Co-occurrence clustering excluded repertoires with fewer than 30,000 or more than 120,000 public chains, plus five with anomalous nucleotide sharing. Here the immuneACCESS table is served through TCRdb, limited to in-frame sequences with V and J called. Missing clones are a known gap in these copies; in checked studies unresolved V genes cover under half, and the rest lacks a known reason. V and J calls and clone size are as listed in that table; D and trimming were resolved from the DNA. The sample table lists 150,000 to 200,000 clones, less than 90% of them with a count of one. 1.4% of the sample is held by the ten biggest clonotypes.

CDR1 LGHNA and CDR2 YSLEER were looked up in the germline V gene. From the cysteine through the phenylalanine, the CDR3 covers 18 amino acids. The sequence is cut down to CDR3 DNA, 54 bases in frame from base 1. At the junction V is shortened by 0 bases and J by 3 bases; bases outside the gene matches: 10. The cohort was made up of 666 healthy bone marrow donors. All cohort members were sampled while nominally healthy, although unrecorded immune exposures were likely present. The donor tested CMV seropositive and was one of the 289 seropositive cohort members. A peripheral blood sample was provided by each donor, and peripheral blood mononuclear cells were used for TCR beta sequencing. The Qiagen DNeasy Blood Extraction Kit was used to extract genomic DNA from the blood cell samples. On this clone: Its binding antigen is unknown. No much larger clonotype is one base removed from it; base qualities were not supplied.

Overall study outcomes, separate from this receptor: According to a later genetic analysis, donors in an Asian-associated ancestry cluster had fewer N-insertions in productive TCRs than the approximately 670-donor mean. A later analysis reported that several top co-occurrence clusters appeared linked to parvovirus B19, influenza, CMV and Epstein-Barr virus. In vitro tests confirmed that three of the cytomegalovirus-associated TCR beta chains recognize cytomegalovirus antigens. In a later analysis, the rate of TCR association differed among HLA loci, with DRB1 alleles having the most associated TCRs and HLA-C alleles having the fewest. The earlier analysis of 587 of the donors excluded over 15 rarely observed V segments, including chromosome 9 orphons, because counts were too low. Only TCR beta chains were sequenced in this cohort, and the absence of alpha or paired-chain data limited detectable features. CMV serostatus was the only immune exposure information available for the cohort. Because HLA typing was unavailable for some donors at each locus, only the typed subset was used in association tests. The 87-base-pair reads could not distinguish some IMGT-functional V segments, including TRBV6-2 and TRBV6-3, so those segments were excluded. In a later genetic analysis, a missense DCLRE1C variant was associated with V-gene and J-gene trimming of TCR beta chains, and the association was replicated in an independent cohort. Strong co-occurrence of HLA alleles, especially DR and DQ, made assigning TCR associations to individual alleles difficult. A cluster of highly shared sequence variants was judged likely to be a technical artifact of the sequencing pipeline. Linkage disequilibrium might explain the correlated functional status among segregating V segments, but an unknown experimental factor could not be ruled out. Cytomegalovirus status was reported to be diagnosed by the classifier with high specificity and sensitivity in both the original and validation cohorts. While some public TCRs were present in many individuals, most TCR sequences turned up only very rarely across donors. A further reported finding was that TCR beta sequences accurately predicted the HLA-A and HLA-B alleles for most subjects in the first cohort. It was suggested by the authors that the approach could potentially be generalized to other disease states and immunological phenotypes. An earlier analysis of 587 of the donors showed that most TCR beta V segments appeared in productive rearrangements either about 87% or about 30% of the time, which broadly matched IMGT annotations. Specific HLA alleles were associated with 15,000 to 20,000 TCR beta sequences at a false discovery rate of 0.05 in a later analysis. According to a later analysis, most CMV-associated TCR beta chains appeared to be HLA-restricted, and the HLA associations seemed to be driven largely by CMV exposure. The study listed approximately 150 TCR beta chains as associated with cytomegalovirus. The presence/absence analyses assumed that sequencing depth was roughly uniform across donors, and that assumption may not be true. Compared with equally common non-associated chains, HLA-associated TCR beta chains in a later analysis were more clonally expanded and had lower generation probabilities.

The rearrangement combines TRBV4-3 with TRBJ2-1; TRBD2 fits 8 bases in the junction. The clonotype originates from a girl aged 10-17 years in good health and CMV-seropositive. Sequencing used PBMCs. For the CDR3, the sequence is CASSQDQTEREYYNEQFF. The sequenced DNA: TGCGCCAGCAGCCAAGATCAAACGGAGCGGGAGTACTACAATGAGCAGTTCTTC.